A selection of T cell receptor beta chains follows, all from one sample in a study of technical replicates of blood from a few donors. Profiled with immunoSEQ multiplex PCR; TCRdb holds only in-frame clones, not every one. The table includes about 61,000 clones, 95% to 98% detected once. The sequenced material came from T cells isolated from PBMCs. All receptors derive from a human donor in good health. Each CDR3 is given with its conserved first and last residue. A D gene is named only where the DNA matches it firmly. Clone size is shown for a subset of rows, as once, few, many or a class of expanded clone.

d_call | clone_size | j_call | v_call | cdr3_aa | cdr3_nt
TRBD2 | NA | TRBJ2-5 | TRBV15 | CATSGAGGPLQETQYF | TGTGCTACCAGCGGAGCGGGAGGCCCGCTCCAAGAGACCCAGTACTTC
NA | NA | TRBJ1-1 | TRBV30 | CAWSVKYTTTMNTEAFF | TGTGCCTGGAGTGTAAAGTACACCACAACCATGAACACTGAAGCTTTCTTT
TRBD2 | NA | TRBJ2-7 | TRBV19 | CASSIRAGSSYEQYF | TGTGCCAGTAGTATTCGAGCGGGAAGCTCCTACGAGCAGTACTTC
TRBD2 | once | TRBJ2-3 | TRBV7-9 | CASSLVASGSTDTQYF | TGTGCCAGCAGCTTAGTTGCTAGCGGGAGCACAGATACGCAGTATTTT
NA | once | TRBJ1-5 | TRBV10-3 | CAISGGNQPQHF | TGTGCCATCAGTGGAGGCAATCAGCCCCAGCATTTT
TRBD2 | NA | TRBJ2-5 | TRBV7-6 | CASSLFHASGGRRETQYF | TGTGCCAGCAGCTTATTTCACGCTAGCGGGGGTCGTAGGGAGACCCAGTACTTC
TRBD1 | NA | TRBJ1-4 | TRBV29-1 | CSVGAGGSEKLFF | TGCAGCGTTGGGGCAGGGGGATCTGAAAAACTGTTTTTT
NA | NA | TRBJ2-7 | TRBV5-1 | CASSLDGQLALEQYF | TGCGCCAGCAGCTTGGACGGGCAGCTAGCCCTCGAGCAGTACTTC
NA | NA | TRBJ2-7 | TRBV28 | CASTSEAYEQYF | TGTGCCAGCACTAGCGAAGCCTACGAGCAGTACTTC
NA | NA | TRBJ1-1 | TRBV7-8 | CASSLGGNEAFF | TGTGCCAGCAGCTTAGGCGGGAATGAAGCTTTCTTT
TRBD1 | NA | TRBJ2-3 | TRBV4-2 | CASSLGQGADTQYF | TGTGCCAGCAGCCTCGGACAGGGGGCAGATACGCAGTATTTT
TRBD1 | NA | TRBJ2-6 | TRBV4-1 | CASSQDWRQGAVGANVLTF | TGCGCCAGCAGCCAAGATTGGAGACAGGGGGCTGTTGGGGCCAACGTCCTGACTTTC
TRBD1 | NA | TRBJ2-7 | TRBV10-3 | CAISESYGTGHKQYF | TGTGCCATCAGTGAGTCCTATGGGACAGGGCATAAGCAGTACTTC
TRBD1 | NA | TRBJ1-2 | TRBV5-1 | CASSLGGQGFYGYTF | TGCGCCAGCAGCTTAGGCGGACAGGGGTTCTATGGCTACACCTTC
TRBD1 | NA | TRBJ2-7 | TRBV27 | CASSAGGPYEQYF | TGTGCCAGCAGCGCAGGGGGTCCCTACGAGCAGTACTTC
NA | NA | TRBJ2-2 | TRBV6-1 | CASERGFTGELFF | TGTGCCAGCGAAAGAGGGTTCACCGGGGAGCTGTTTTTT